This TCR beta chain was documented in a study of Ad26.COV2.S vaccination and SARS-CoV-2 variants. At the level of the study: Into the muscle, Ad26.COV2.S was dosed once or twice, 56 days apart.

The method was immunoSEQ multiplex PCR; TCRdb's version includes in-frame clones alone and lacks a portion of them. This sample has about 480,000 clones, with approximately 88% found just once. Treatment defined: around 19 received Ad26.COV2.S at low or high dose, single or two shots; 5 received placebo; per-sample allocation not given. On day 63 after the first injection, vaccine and placebo recipients gave samples. This vaccine is an Ad26 vector that expresses the Wuhan-strain SARS-CoV-2 spike. About this clone itself: Its antigen is not known.

The junction had 7 bases not matched to a gene; V was cut back by 0 bases and J by 12 bases. Looked up from germline, CDR1 is KGHSH and CDR2 is LQKENI. The CDR3 spans 13 residues. Findings and caveats of the study: The TCR breadth and depth analyses may have produced an underestimate of total T cell responses. In vaccinated individuals, spike-specific CD8+ and CD4+ T cell responses reportedly displayed substantial breadth.

The material was peripheral blood, obtained in a trial of Ad26.COV2.S vaccine versus placebo. The sequence was obtained from a person aged 18-60 years who received the Ad26.COV2.S COVID-19 vaccine or a placebo. The chain has TRBV18 and TRBJ2-7; 8 positions agree with TRBD1. DNA of the CDR3: TGTGCCAGCTCACCACCGCCAGGGGGCGTAGGGTACTTC. This sequence encodes CASSPPPGGVGYF.